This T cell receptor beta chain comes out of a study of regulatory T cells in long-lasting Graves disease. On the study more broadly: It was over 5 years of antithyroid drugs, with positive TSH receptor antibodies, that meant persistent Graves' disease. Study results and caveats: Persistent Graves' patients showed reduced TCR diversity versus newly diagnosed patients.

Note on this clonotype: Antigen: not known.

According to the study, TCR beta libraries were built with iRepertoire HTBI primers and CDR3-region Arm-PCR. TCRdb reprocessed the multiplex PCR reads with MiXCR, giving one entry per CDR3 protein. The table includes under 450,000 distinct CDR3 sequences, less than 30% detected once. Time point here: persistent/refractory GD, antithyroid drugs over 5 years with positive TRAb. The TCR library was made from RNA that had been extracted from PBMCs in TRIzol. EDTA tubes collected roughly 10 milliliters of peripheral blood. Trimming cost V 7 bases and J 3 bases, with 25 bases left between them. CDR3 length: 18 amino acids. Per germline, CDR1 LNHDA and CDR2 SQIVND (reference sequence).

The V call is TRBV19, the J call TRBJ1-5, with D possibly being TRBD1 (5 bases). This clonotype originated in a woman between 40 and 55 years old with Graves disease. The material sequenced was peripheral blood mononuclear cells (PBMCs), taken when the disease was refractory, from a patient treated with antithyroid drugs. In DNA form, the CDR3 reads TGTGCCAGTATCCCGGGGCGGGTTTCTACGGATTACAATCAGCCCCAGCATTTT. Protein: CASIPGRVSTDYNQPQHF. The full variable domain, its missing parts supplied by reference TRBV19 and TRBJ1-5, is DGGITQSPKYLFRKEGQNVTLSCEQNLNHDAMYWYRQDPGQGLRLIYYSQIVNDFQKGDIAEGYSVSREKKESFPLTVTSAQKNPTAFYLCASIPGRVSTDYNQPQHFGDGTRLSIL.